One sample yielded the 32 T cell receptor beta chains listed below, sequenced in a study of T cells after yellow fever vaccination. TCRdb processed the 5' RACE reads anew with MiXCR; each CDR3 protein has one entry. This sample has 300,000 or so distinct CDR3 sequences, with roughly 8.4% found just once. The input for sequencing was PBMCs, taken 45 days after the first yellow fever vaccination. The receptors derive from a man in his late teens or twenties who received the YFV17D yellow fever vaccine.

This clonotype turned up a few times. V is TRBV4-3 and J is TRBJ1-1; D remains unclear. Per the germline V gene, CDR1 is LGHNA and CDR2 is YSLEER. The V and J ends lost 0 bases and 3 bases respectively, with 11 bases between them. The CDR3 contains 15 residues. CDR3 loop: CASSQDVRSDTEAFF. In nucleotides, the CDR3 is TGCGCCAGCAGCCAAGATGTTAGGTCGGACACTGAAGCTTTCTTT.

This clonotype came up many times. This rearrangement joins TRBV19 to TRBJ2-1; D is unclear. The CDR3 has 11 amino acids. Germline V lookup: CDR1 LNHDA, CDR2 SQIVND (reference sequence). The ends were cut back, 5 bases at V and 3 bases at J, with 2 bases in the middle. The CDR3 bases are TGTGCCAGTAGTGTCTACAATGAGCAGTTCTTC. This sequence encodes CASSVYNEQFF.

This clonotype turned up a few times. CDR3 in amino acids: CSALPQGYGYTF. CDR3 nucleotides: TGCAGTGCCCTCCCCCAGGGCTATGGCTACACCTTC. The V gene is TRBV20-1, the J gene TRBJ1-2; TRBD1 might be the D (5 bases). Germline V lookup: CDR1 DFQATT, CDR2 SNEGSKA (reference sequence). There are 12 residues in the CDR3. Trimming pared 6 bases from V and 4 bases from J, leaving 12 bases between.

This clonotype was counted a few times. This chain joins TRBV29-1 and TRBJ2-1; D is perhaps TRBD1 (6 bases). The germline CDR1 and CDR2 sequences are SQVTM and ANQGSEA. V was cut by 7 bases and J by 0 bases, with 13 bases left in between. The CDR3 sequence is 14 residues long. CDR3 sequence reads: CSARTADSYNEQFF. Here the CDR3 DNA reads TGCAGCGCCCGGACAGCGGACTCCTACAATGAGCAGTTCTTC.

In this sample, this clonotype turned up a few times. V usage is TRBV7-9 and J usage is TRBJ2-3; tentatively, D is TRBD1 or TRBD2 (5 bases each). The germline CDR1 and CDR2 sequences are SEHNR and FQNEAQ (reference sequence). CDR3 length: 15 residues. Trimming took 6 bases from V and 6 from J, leaving 19 bases between them. CDR3 nucleotide sequence: TGTGCCAGCAGTCCGATATTGGGGGAGACGGATACGCAGTATTTT. Translated: CASSPILGETDTQYF.

V gene TRBV28 combines with J gene TRBJ2-6; D gene uncertain. Trimming removed 8 bases at V and 2 bases at J, with 4 bases between. CDR1 is MDHEN and CDR2 is SYDVKM in the germline V gene. The length of the CDR3 is 12 residues. The CDR3 here is CASRAGANVLTF. The CDR3 DNA reads TGTGCCAGCCGCGCTGGGGCCAACGTCCTGACTTTC. The complete variable domain, with remaining parts taken from reference TRBV28 and TRBJ2-6, reads DVKVTQSSRYLVKRTGEKVFLECVQDMDHENMFWYRQDPGLGLRLIYFSYDVKMKEKGDIPEGYSVSREKKERFSLILESASTNQTSMYLCASRAGANVLTFGAGSRLTVL.

This clonotype was observed a handful of times. The chain links TRBV20-1 to TRBJ2-1, with D unclear. V lost 5 bases and J 4 bases, leaving 6 bases between the germline ends. Germline V gene data show CDR1 as DFQATT and CDR2 as SNEGSKA (reference sequence). This CDR3 comprises 11 residues. CDR3 bases: TGCAGTGCTGGACCATACAATGAGCAGTTCTTC. Translating it yields CSAGPYNEQFF.

The table lists this clonotype with a few counts. V and J are TRBV5-5 and TRBJ1-1; D is unresolved. The CDR3 contains 14 residues. CDR1 is SGHKS, CDR2 YYEKEE, per germline (reference sequence). The V end was cut by 0 bases, the J end by 4 bases, with 10 bases between. CDR3 coding DNA: TGTGCCAGCAGCTTGGAGTGGGTGACCACTGAAGCTTTCTTT. This encodes CASSLEWVTTEAFF.

The chain links TRBV6-2 or TRBV6-3 to TRBJ2-6; D ambiguous. The V end was cut by 0 bases, the J end by 0 bases, with 12 bases between. CDR3 length: 18 amino acids. Per germline, CDR1 MNHEY and CDR2 SVGEGT. The CDR3 DNA is TGTGCCAGCAGTTACTCGACTCCTGGGCGCTCTGGGGCCAACGTCCTGACTTTC. Translating gives CASSYSTPGRSGANVLTF.

This clonotype was picked up a small number of times. The V and J genes are TRBV5-1 and TRBJ2-5, with 12 nucleotides matching TRBD2. There are 17 residues in the CDR3. CDR1 is SGHRS and CDR2 is YFSETQ in the germline V gene. V trimming: 2 bases; J trimming: 5 bases; junction bases outside the gene matches: 10. The CDR3 is CASSFGASGGALETQYF. CDR3 nucleotides: TGCGCCAGCAGCTTCGGTGCTAGCGGGGGGGCCCTGGAGACCCAGTACTTC.

There are a few counts of this clonotype. The chain has TRBV5-1 and TRBJ2-1; TRBD2 matches at 9 bases. Germline loops: CDR1 SGHRS, CDR2 YFSETQ. The CDR3 loop spans 17 amino acids. Unmatched junction bases numbered 12, after V lost 0 bases and J lost 8 bases. The CDR3 spells CASSLGVSSGVFDEQFF. Written as DNA, the CDR3 is TGCGCCAGCAGCTTGGGTGTTTCTAGCGGGGTGTTTGATGAGCAGTTCTTC.

This clonotype was counted between two and nine times. This chain uses TRBV12-3 or TRBV12-4 with TRBJ1-5, with 8 positions matching TRBD1. The CDR3 is 15 amino acids. V shed 6 bases and J 7 bases; nucleotides not matched to a gene: 11. This CDR3 is CASSQDRAAAQPQHF. DNA for the CDR3: TGTGCCAGCAGCCAGGACAGGGCCGCGGCCCAGCCCCAGCATTTT.

The V gene is TRBV2, the J gene TRBJ2-3, with unresolved D. The V gene's germline CDR1 is SNHLY and CDR2 FYNNEI. V dropped 4 bases and J dropped 0 bases, with 11 bases sitting between them. CDR3 size: 15 residues. The CDR3 sequence: CASSGVSPSTDTQYF. The CDR3 DNA reads as TGTGCCAGCAGTGGGGTTTCCCCTAGCACAGATACGCAGTATTTT.

This clonotype appeared many times. The chain carries TRBV5-1 and TRBJ2-1, with D tentatively TRBD2 (6 bases). The germline gives CDR1 SGHRS, CDR2 YFSETQ. This CDR3 has 13 residues. V was shortened by 0 bases and J by 10 bases, with 11 bases between the two germline ends. The chain's CDR3 is CASSLGLEYEQFF. The CDR3 nucleotides read TGCGCCAGCAGCTTGGGACTAGAATACGAGCAGTTCTTC.

This rearrangement joins TRBV29-1 to TRBJ2-7; D is perhaps TRBD1 (5 bases). Between the trimmed V and J ends, which lost 8 bases and 2 bases, there was a span of 13 bases. Germline CDR1 SQVTM, CDR2 ANQGSEA. The CDR3 spans 12 residues. CDR3 sequence (DNA): TGCAGCTTAGTCCCAGGGCCCTACGAGCAGTACGTC. It encodes CSLVPGPYEQYV.

This clonotype was seen many times. The CDR3 sequence is CASSLGTGADIQYF. The DNA for the CDR3 is TGTGCCAGCAGTTTAGGGACAGGGGCCGACATTCAGTACTTC. This chain joins TRBV12-3 or TRBV12-4 and TRBJ2-4; 9 bases are shared with TRBD1. The length of the CDR3 is 14 residues. V dropped 1 base and J dropped 8; count of bases not matched to a gene: 3.

This clonotype has a handful of counts. A clone one base away is much larger, so this may be a read error. This rearrangement joins TRBV15 to TRBJ2-7, with D maybe TRBD2 (5 bases). Germline CDR1 LNHNV, CDR2 YYDKDF (reference sequence). The CDR3 spans 13 residues. The CDR3 here is CATGGGISYDQYF. The CDR3 DNA reads TGTGCCACCGGAGGCGGCATCTCCTACGATCAGTACTTC.

This clonotype was seen a few times. This CDR3 is CASSFTGTGVYGYTF. CDR3 sequence (DNA): TGTGCCAGCAGCTTCACCGGGACAGGGGTATATGGCTACACCTTC. V is TRBV7-9 and J is TRBJ1-2, with 10 bases identical to TRBD1. J lost 5 bases, V lost 3 bases, and 6 bases had no gene match. The CDR3 has 15 amino acids. In germline, CDR1 is SEHNR, CDR2 FQNEAQ (reference sequence).

This chain connects TRBV5-6 to TRBJ1-6; 8 bases line up with TRBD1. In germline, CDR1 is SGHDT, CDR2 YYEEEE. V was pared by 4 bases and J by 10 bases, with 13 bases of the junction left unmatched. CDR3 length: 16 amino acids. The CDR3 DNA follows: TGTGCCAGCAGCGCACGGACAGGGATTTTGGTCTCACCCCTCCACTTT. This encodes CASSARTGILVSPLHF.

The CDR3 is CASSQDSGGHGEQFF. CDR3 coding DNA: TGCGCCAGCAGCCAAGATTCGGGGGGGCACGGTGAGCAGTTCTTC. This rearrangement joins TRBV4-1 to TRBJ2-1, with 8 bases lining up with TRBD2. From germline, CDR1 is MGHRA and CDR2 YSYEKL. This CDR3 has 15 residues. V trimming: 0 bases; J trimming: 9 bases; junction bases outside the gene matches: 7.

A few counts support this clonotype. The genes are TRBV9 and TRBJ2-2; TRBD2 matches 9 bases. Germline CDR1 reads SGDLS; CDR2 reads YYNGEE. The CDR3 is made up of 14 amino acids. The V and J ends lost 5 bases and 1 base, in that order; junction bases with no gene match: 0. CDR3 region: CASRLAGNTGELFF. The CDR3 DNA reads TGTGCCAGCAGACTAGCGGGGAACACCGGGGAGCTGTTTTTT. The entire variable domain, with the rest obtained from reference TRBV9 and TRBJ2-2, is as follows: DSGVTQTPKHLITATGQRVTLRCSPRSGDLSVYWYQQSLDQGLQFLIQYYNGEERAKGNILERFSAQQFPDLHSELNLSSLELGDSALYFCASRLAGNTGELFFGEGSRLTVL.

This clonotype was detected a few times. The chain combines TRBV12-3 or TRBV12-4 with TRBJ1-6, with D possibly being TRBD1 (5 bases). This CDR3 spans 15 amino acids. V dropped 3 bases and J dropped 2 bases, with 8 bases sitting between them. CDR3 in DNA: TGTGCCAGCAGTTTGCGGGGGACCTATAATTCACCCCTCCACTTT. Encoded protein: CASSLRGTYNSPLHF.

Many counts were recorded for this clonotype. This sequence joins TRBV7-2 and TRBJ2-2; D is uncertain. CDR3 length: 15 amino acids. The V end lost 5 bases, the J end lost 1 base, and 11 bases lay between the germline ends. Germline assignment: CDR1 SGHTA and CDR2 FQGNSA. CDR3 nucleotides: TGTGCCAGCAGCCCCGGGTCTGGGAACACCGGGGAGCTGTTTTTT. It translates to CASSPGSGNTGELFF.

The chain has TRBV6-2 or TRBV6-3 and TRBJ2-6, with D perhaps matching TRBD1 (5 bases). Germline CDR1 and CDR2: MNHEY and SVGEGT. The CDR3 has 19 residues. Trimming removed 0 bases at V and 0 bases at J, with 15 bases between. The CDR3 coding sequence is TGTGCCAGCAGTTACTCCCCCTCCCAGGGATCCTCTGGGGCCAACGTCCTGACTTTC. This sequence encodes CASSYSPSQGSSGANVLTF.

This clonotype has just a few counts. The V call is TRBV7-2, the J call TRBJ1-6; no reliable D call. Looked up from germline, CDR1 is SGHTA and CDR2 is FQGNSA. Trimming pared 5 bases from V and 5 bases from J, leaving 13 bases between. The CDR3 is 15 residues long. The CDR3 DNA is TGTGCCAGCAGCCCCTGGGCAGGAGATAATTCACCCCTCCACTTT. The encoded protein is CASSPWAGDNSPLHF.

V gene TRBV21-1 combines with J gene TRBJ1-5; TRBD1, the table's D call, was not compared with the DNA. TRBV21-1 is a listed pseudogene. The CDR3 has 17 amino acids. The CDR3, as DNA: TGTGCCAGCAGCGCCAAATTAGGACAGGCTAGCAATCAGCCCCAGCATTTT. Translated: CASSAKLGQASNQPQHF.

This clonotype was observed many times. This chain uses TRBV20-1 with TRBJ2-3, with 9 bases fitting TRBD2. V shed 0 bases and J 4 bases; nucleotides not matched to a gene: 8. CDR1 is DFQATT and CDR2 is SNEGSKA in the germline V gene (reference sequence). The CDR3 is 16 residues long. CDR3 sequence reads: CSARDIASGDADTQYF. The CDR3 DNA reads TGCAGTGCTAGAGATATAGCTAGCGGGGATGCAGATACGCAGTATTTT.

This clonotype occurred a few times. This chain links TRBV29-1 with TRBJ1-1; a weak D match, TRBD1 (5 bases). V gave up 4 bases and J gave up 0 bases, with 12 bases separating them. The germline V gene has CDR1 SQVTM and CDR2 ANQGSEA. The CDR3 contains 14 residues. CDR3 sequence: CSVGGGEVNTEAFF. The CDR3 coding sequence is TGCAGCGTTGGGGGAGGGGAGGTGAACACTGAAGCTTTCTTT.

The chain joins TRBV28 to TRBJ2-5, with D hard to call. Between the trimmed V and J ends, which lost 6 bases and 1 base, there was a span of 9 bases. The CDR3 is 13 residues long. Germline lookup yields CDR1 MDHEN and CDR2 SYDVKM. In DNA form, the CDR3 reads TGTGCCAGCAGCCCCCCCCGCCAAGAGACCCAGTACTTC. Translated, it gives CASSPPRQETQYF.

The rearrangement uses TRBV3-1 and TRBJ2-2, with D possibly TRBD2 on 6 matching bases. The germline V and J ends were trimmed by 2 bases and 3 bases, with 7 bases remaining between them. Per germline, CDR1 LGHDT and CDR2 YNNKEL (reference sequence). The CDR3 contains 14 residues. The CDR3 DNA sequence: TGTGCCAGCAGCCAAACGGGGGACACCGGGGAGCTGTTTTTT. Translated: CASSQTGDTGELFF.

This chain links TRBV7-7 with TRBJ1-1; D is unresolved. The V end was cut by 2 bases, the J end by 1 base, with 5 bases between. The CDR3 runs 13 residues. Per the germline V gene, CDR1 is SSHAT and CDR2 is FNYEAQ (reference sequence). CDR3 coding DNA: TGTGCCAGCAGCTTACTGGAGAACACTGAAGCTTTCTTT. It encodes CASSLLENTEAFF.

J is TRBJ2-1 and V is TRBV5-1, with D perhaps TRBD2 (5 bases). Germline CDR1 reads SGHRS; CDR2 reads YFSETQ. V dropped 1 base and J dropped 8 bases, with 13 bases sitting between them. There are 14 residues in the CDR3. CDR3 in amino acids: CASSLRVRGYEQFF. CDR3 nucleotides: TGCGCCAGCAGCTTGAGGGTCCGGGGTTATGAGCAGTTCTTC.